Below, 30 T cell receptor beta chains from the same sample are listed, as sequenced in a study of PD-1 blockade in classical Hodgkin lymphoma (dated by TCRdb to 2020 to 2022). Reading the label with the study, this specimen's time point is: cycle 4 day 1 (C4D1), after 5 to 7 weeks of nivolumab. Every trial patient had relapsed following autologous stem cell transplantation, and prior brentuximab vedotin exposure was what differed among cohorts A, B and C. Using a Miltenyi CD4+ T cell isolation kit, CD4+ T cells were purified from thawed PBMCs through magnetic negative selection. Library generation was performed with the immunoSEQ multiplex PCR assay. Held by TCRdb, this immuneACCESS table contains in-frame sequences only and omits some clones. Under half of the omission traces to an unresolved V gene where checked; the cause of the rest is unknown. The sample records 25,000 to 30,000 clones, 65% to 80% of which are singletons. 0.5% to 0.7% of the sample is taken by the ten largest.

Sequenced here: CD4+ T cells from blood, sampled before the fourth cycle of nivolumab. These receptors all come from a human donor with classical Hodgkin lymphoma.

The rearrangement joins TRBV6-6 to TRBJ2-5; TRBD1 matches 8 bases. Trimming took 10 bases from V and 5 from J; bases not matched to a gene: 3. The CDR3 covers 11 residues. CDR1 is MNHNY, CDR2 SVGAGI, per germline (reference sequence). The CDR3 nucleotides read TGTGCCACCCAGGGGGCTGAGACCCAGTACTTC. It specifies CATQGAETQYF.

The chain links TRBV7-9 to TRBJ2-3; D uncertain. Germline CDR1 and CDR2: SEHNR and FQNEAQ (reference sequence). Trimming cost V 5 bases and J 0 bases, with 6 bases left between them. CDR3 length equals 13 residues. CDR3 coding DNA: TGTGCCAGCAGCACCTCTAGCACAGATACGCAGTATTTT. It is translated as CASSTSSTDTQYF.

The chain joins TRBV7-8 to TRBJ2-2, with 8 nucleotides matching TRBD2. CDR1 and CDR2 from the germline V gene are SGHVS and FQNEAQ. CDR3 size: 13 residues. V shed 5 bases, J shed 7 bases, and the junction held 3 bases outside the gene matches. The CDR3 protein is CASSASGHGELFF. The CDR3 nucleotides read TGTGCCAGCAGCGCTAGCGGGCACGGGGAGCTGTTTTTT.

This chain joins TRBV10-3 and TRBJ2-5, with D unclear. The germline gives CDR1 ENHRY, CDR2 SYGVKD. The CDR3 runs to 12 residues. Trimming removed 2 bases at V and 5 bases at J, with 6 bases between. In DNA form, the CDR3 reads TGTGCCATCAGTGAGACGGCGGAGACCCAGTACTTC. As protein: CAISETAETQYF.

This clone was counted between two and nine times. V gene TRBV18 combines with J gene TRBJ1-1; D perhaps matches TRBD1 (5 bases). Between the trimmed V and J ends, which lost 2 bases and 5 bases, there was a span of 15 bases. The CDR3 is made up of 15 amino acids. From germline, CDR1 is KGHSH and CDR2 LQKENI. Here the CDR3 reads CASSPFPGRETEAFF. DNA of the CDR3: TGTGCCAGCTCACCATTTCCAGGGAGGGAGACTGAAGCTTTCTTT.

The gene calls are TRBV7-9 and TRBJ1-2; tentatively, D is TRBD1 (6 bases). The CDR3 contains 13 residues. Trimming removed 5 bases at V and 8 bases at J, with 15 bases between. Germline lookup yields CDR1 SEHNR and CDR2 FQNEAQ (reference sequence). CDR3 nucleotide sequence: TGTGCCAGCAGCCTGGGGGCAGGGCAGGGCTACACCTTC. This gives the protein CASSLGAGQGYTF.

The chain links TRBV28 to TRBJ1-2; 10 positions match TRBD1. V was pared by 6 bases and J by 4 bases, with 11 bases of the junction left unmatched. This CDR3 comprises 16 residues. Germline V gene lookup returns CDR1 MDHEN and CDR2 SYDVKM. The DNA of the CDR3 is TGTGCCAGCAGCCCGGGACAGGGGTTGGGTGGCTATGGCTACACCTTC. Its protein product is CASSPGQGLGGYGYTF.

V is TRBV6-1 and J is TRBJ2-5; no clear D. The V end lost 3 bases, the J end lost 2 bases, and 13 bases lay between the germline ends. The germline gives CDR1 MNHNS, CDR2 SASEGT. CDR3 size: 15 residues. The CDR3 nucleotides are TGTGCCAGCAGTGAGGAGTCTAGGCGGCAAGAGACCCAGTACTTC. Translating gives CASSEESRRQETQYF.

V usage is TRBV11-1 and J usage is TRBJ2-2, with a tentative D call TRBD1 (6 bases). Looked up from germline, CDR1 is SGHAT and CDR2 is FQDESV (reference sequence). V was cut by 3 bases and J by 4 bases, with 6 bases left in between. The CDR3 runs 13 residues. CDR3 sequence: CASSFRGTGELFF. The CDR3 region has the DNA TGTGCCAGCAGCTTCAGGGGCACCGGGGAGCTGTTTTTT.

The chain has TRBV10-3 and TRBJ2-7, with D possibly called TRBD1 or TRBD2 (5 bases each). This CDR3 region has 15 residues. Germline loops: CDR1 ENHRY, CDR2 SYGVKD. Trimming pared 2 bases from V and 6 bases from J, leaving 17 bases between. The DNA for the CDR3 is TGTGCCATCAGTGAGCAAACTTGGGACGGTTCCGAGCAGTACTTC. Its translation: CAISEQTWDGSEQYF.

The chain employs TRBV28 and TRBJ2-5; D ambiguous. The V gene's germline CDR1 is MDHEN and CDR2 SYDVKM. The CDR3 covers 14 residues. The ends were cut back, 6 bases at V and 0 bases at J, with 11 bases in the middle. CDR3 DNA: TGTGCCAGCAGCCCCCGCGGCTACCAAGAGACCCAGTACTTC. As protein: CASSPRGYQETQYF.

This chain joins TRBV7-2 and TRBJ2-5; D is perhaps TRBD2 (5 bases). Trimming left V 3 bases short and J 5 bases short, with 13 bases between. The germline gives CDR1 SGHTA, CDR2 FQGNSA. The CDR3 totals 14 residues. The CDR3 sequence: CASSLPRRWETQYF. The DNA of the CDR3 is TGTGCCAGCAGCTTGCCAAGGAGGTGGGAGACCCAGTACTTC.

This chain links TRBV29-1 with TRBJ2-1, with TRBD1 matching 7 bases. The trim removed 1 base at V and 7 bases at J, leaving 19 bases unmatched. Looked up from germline, CDR1 is SQVTM and CDR2 is ANQGSEA. This CDR3 comprises 18 residues. CDR3 coding DNA: TGCAGCGTTGAAGGACAGGGTGTTTCTTCCCTACGACTTAATGAGCAGTTCTTC. Amino acids: CSVEGQGVSSLRLNEQFF.

The J gene is TRBJ2-1, the V gene TRBV10-3, with D hard to call. CDR1 is ENHRY and CDR2 is SYGVKD in the germline V gene. This CDR3 has 13 residues. Trimming removed 2 bases at V and 7 bases at J, with 9 bases between. The CDR3 region is CAISEIERNEQFF. In DNA, the CDR3 is TGTGCCATCAGTGAGATTGAGAGGAATGAGCAGTTCTTC.

This chain joins TRBV7-2 and TRBJ2-7; 11 positions match TRBD1. Trimming took 3 bases from V and 3 from J; bases not matched to a gene: 4. Germline loops: CDR1 SGHTA, CDR2 FQGNSA. The CDR3 runs to 15 residues. CDR3 loop: CASSFGTGGIYEQYF. CDR3 DNA sequence: TGTGCCAGCAGCTTTGGGACAGGGGGGATCTACGAGCAGTACTTC. Full variable domain (rest looked up from reference TRBV7-2 and TRBJ2-7): GAGVSQSPSNKVTEKGKDVELRCDPISGHTALYWYRQSLGQGLEFLIYFQGNSAPDKSGLPSDRFSAERTGGSVSTLTIQRTQQEDSAVYLCASSFGTGGIYEQYFGPGTRLTVT.

This rearrangement joins TRBV11-2 to TRBJ1-4; maybe TRBD1 (6 bases). The CDR3 totals 15 residues. The germline gives CDR1 SGHAT, CDR2 FQNNGV. With 4 bases removed from V and 10 bases from J, the gap between germline ends came to 19 bases. CDR3 sequence: CASSSPRGQHVKLFF. CDR3 nucleotide sequence: TGTGCCAGCAGCTCGCCGAGAGGACAGCACGTAAAACTGTTTTTT.

The chain joins TRBV5-1 to TRBJ1-3, with D maybe TRBD1 (5 bases). V was trimmed by 4 bases and J by 3 bases, leaving 11 bases between them. The germline gives CDR1 SGHRS, CDR2 YFSETQ. This CDR3 contains 14 residues. The CDR3 nucleotides read TGCGCCAGCAGCATAGGGACCAGTGGAAACACCATATATTTT. Protein sequence: CASSIGTSGNTIYF.

This clone was found a few times. The rearrangement links TRBV6-5 to TRBJ1-1; 8 nucleotides align to TRBD1. Trimming at V came to 5 bases and at J to 8 bases, leaving 13 bases not matched to a gene. The CDR3 has 15 residues. CDR1 and CDR2 (germline): MNHEY, SVGAGI. This chain's CDR3 is CASSLPSSGTGEAFF. The CDR3 DNA is TGTGCCAGCAGTCTCCCTTCCTCCGGGACAGGCGAAGCTTTCTTT.

The V gene is TRBV4-2, the J gene TRBJ2-3; D is perhaps TRBD1 (5 bases). CDR3 length: 18 amino acids. The V end was cut by 0 bases, the J end by 0 bases, with 16 bases between. The germline V gene has CDR1 LGHNA and CDR2 YNFKEQ. The CDR3 DNA is TGTGCCAGCAGCCAAGAAGCCAGTCAGGGTTCTAGCACAGATACGCAGTATTTT. As protein: CASSQEASQGSSTDTQYF.

The V gene is TRBV28, the J gene TRBJ1-1; TRBD1 is a possible D gene (6 bases). Trimming stripped 6 bases from V and 1 base from J, with 15 bases between. CDR1 is MDHEN, CDR2 SYDVKM, per germline. The CDR3 has 15 amino acids. CDR3 DNA sequence: TGTGCCAGCAGCCAAACCGGGACAAGGAACACTGAAGCTTTCTTT. Protein product: CASSQTGTRNTEAFF.

V usage is TRBV5-4 and J usage is TRBJ2-3; D not resolved. V was shortened by 4 bases and J by 0 bases, with 3 bases between the two germline ends. The CDR3 extends over 12 amino acids. Germline lookup yields CDR1 SGHNT and CDR2 YYREEE (reference sequence). Here the CDR3 reads CASSPSTDTQYF. The CDR3 DNA reads as TGTGCCAGCAGCCCAAGCACAGATACGCAGTATTTT.

V and J are TRBV7-2 and TRBJ2-3; D ambiguous. CDR1 and CDR2 (germline): SGHTA, FQGNSA. The CDR3 length is 15 residues. V gave up 5 bases and J gave up 2 bases, with 14 bases separating them. The CDR3 DNA reads TGTGCCAGCAGCCCCCTGGGGTTAAACACAGATACGCAGTATTTT. It yields the protein CASSPLGLNTDTQYF.

The chain has TRBV18 and TRBJ2-5; TRBD1 is a possible D gene (6 bases). V lost 4 bases and J 5 bases, leaving 17 bases between the germline ends. Germline V lookup: CDR1 KGHSH, CDR2 LQKENI. This CDR3 is built from 15 residues. As DNA, the CDR3 is TGTGCCAGCTCACGGTTGACAGGAGGCGGGGAGACCCAGTACTTC. Protein product: CASSRLTGGGETQYF.

The gene calls are TRBV2 and TRBJ2-6, with a possible D match to TRBD2 (6 bases). Trimming removed 2 bases at V and 0 bases at J, with 11 bases between. Per germline, CDR1 SNHLY and CDR2 FYNNEI. The CDR3 spans 17 residues. CDR3 region: CASSETFGSSGANVLTF. Here the CDR3 DNA reads TGTGCCAGCAGTGAAACGTTCGGGAGCTCTGGGGCCAACGTCCTGACTTTC.

With regard to this clone: This sample also contains other DNA sequences that code for the same CDR3. The chain combines TRBV19 with TRBJ2-3; D possibly corresponds to TRBD1 (6 bases). V was trimmed by 3 bases and J by 3 bases, leaving 13 bases between them. Per germline, CDR1 LNHDA and CDR2 SQIVND (reference sequence). CDR3 length equals 15 residues. The CDR3 loop reads CASSIGQWGTDTQYF. CDR3 in DNA: TGTGCCAGTAGTATCGGACAGTGGGGGACAGATACGCAGTATTTT.

The chain combines TRBV25-1 with TRBJ1-1; perhaps TRBD1 as D (5 bases). V was cut by 7 bases and J by 8 bases, with 17 bases left in between. The germline gives CDR1 MGHDK, CDR2 SYGVNS. This CDR3 contains 13 residues. CDR3 in amino acids: CASTPGPGGEAFF. The CDR3 DNA sequence: TGTGCCAGCACCCCGGGACCGGGAGGGGAAGCTTTCTTT.

This rearrangement joins TRBV9 to TRBJ2-7; D is possibly TRBD1 (6 bases). Germline CDR1 and CDR2: SGDLS and YYNGEE. Trimming cost V 0 bases and J 6 bases, with 10 bases left between them. The CDR3 extends over 13 amino acids. The CDR3 spells CASSVETGSEQYF. The CDR3 DNA is TGTGCCAGCAGCGTAGAAACAGGGTCCGAGCAGTACTTC. Combining the CDR3 with reference TRBV9 and TRBJ2-7 gives the whole variable domain DSGVTQTPKHLITATGQRVTLRCSPRSGDLSVYWYQQSLDQGLQFLIQYYNGEERAKGNILERFSAQQFPDLHSELNLSSLELGDSALYFCASSVETGSEQYFGPGTRLTVT.

The chain couples TRBV29-1 to TRBJ1-2; the D is unclear. V gave up 6 bases and J gave up 8 bases, with 16 bases separating them. This CDR3 is 12 amino acids long. Per the germline V gene, CDR1 is SQVTM and CDR2 is ANQGSEA. The CDR3 here is CSVRDQPTGYTF. The CDR3, as DNA: TGCAGCGTCCGCGACCAACCGACCGGCTACACCTTC.

V is TRBV28 and J is TRBJ2-1; no clear D. The V end lost 2 bases, the J end lost 2 bases, and 7 bases lay between the germline ends. The CDR3 is 14 amino acids. Germline V gene lookup returns CDR1 MDHEN and CDR2 SYDVKM. CDR3: CASSLEQPYNEQFF. The CDR3 DNA reads as TGTGCCAGCAGTTTAGAACAGCCCTACAATGAGCAGTTCTTC.

V is TRBV18 and J is TRBJ2-7, with a possible D match to TRBD2 (6 bases). V was pared by 3 bases and J by 5 bases, with 8 bases between. Germline values: CDR1 KGHSH, CDR2 LQKENI. The CDR3 spans 12 residues. CDR3 protein: CASSPGGHEQYF. DNA of the CDR3: TGTGCCAGCTCACCCGGGGGTCACGAGCAGTACTTC.